One sample yielded the 21 T cell receptor beta chains listed below, sequenced in a study of CD8 T cells in ankylosing spondylitis. Regarding the study as a whole: Ankylosing spondylitis blood appeared to carry a characteristic TCR beta motif of under ten highly homologous variants.

MiXCR, applied by TCRdb to the 5' RACE reads, yields one record per CDR3 protein. The sample has 800,000 to 900,000 distinct CDR3 sequences; roughly 12% are singletons. No antigen has been identified for these receptors. The sample was blood, either unsorted or a sorted T cell fraction (not recorded which). The receptors originated from a male donor with ankylosing spondylitis.

This clonotype was observed a few times. The J gene is TRBJ1-1, the V gene TRBV6-5; 7 nucleotides agree with TRBD1. CDR3 size: 15 residues. CDR1 and CDR2 from the germline V gene are MNHEY and SVGAGI. V trimming: 2 bases; J trimming: 0 bases; junction bases outside the gene matches: 3. CDR3 residues: CASSYEGAVNTEAFF. CDR3 sequence (DNA): TGTGCCAGCAGTTACGAGGGGGCGGTGAACACTGAAGCTTTCTTT.

This clonotype has just a few counts. This rearrangement joins TRBV7-8 to TRBJ2-7; possibly TRBD1 or TRBD2 for D (5 bases each). Trimming removed 1 base at V and 6 bases at J, with 10 bases between. The CDR3 covers 13 residues. CDR1 and CDR2 from the germline V gene are SGHVS and FQNEAQ. The CDR3 here is CASSLGPGTEQYF. CDR3 DNA sequence: TGTGCCAGCAGCTTAGGACCAGGGACCGAGCAGTACTTC.

The rearrangement uses TRBV20-1 and TRBJ1-5; TRBD1 might be the D (6 bases). V was clipped by 6 bases and J by 0 bases, with 12 bases between them. CDR1 is DFQATT, CDR2 SNEGSKA, per germline (reference sequence). The CDR3 length is 14 residues. The chain's CDR3 is CSATNRASNQPQHF. CDR3 DNA: TGCAGTGCAACGAACAGGGCTAGCAATCAGCCCCAGCATTTT.

The rearrangement uses TRBV6-5 and TRBJ2-3, with D perhaps matching TRBD1 (6 bases). Germline CDR1 MNHEY, CDR2 SVGAGI. The CDR3 is 15 residues long. The V gene lost 2 bases and the J gene lost 2 bases, with 11 bases spanning the gap. CDR3 DNA: TGTGCCAGCAGTTACACAGGGCTGGTCACAGATACGCAGTATTTT. Amino acid sequence: CASSYTGLVTDTQYF.

This clonotype appeared a few times. The chain has TRBV10-3 and TRBJ1-2; TRBD1 matches at 8 bases. CDR1 is ENHRY and CDR2 is SYGVKD in the germline V gene. Germline trimming cut 6 bases from V and 5 bases from J; bases unmatched to any gene: 5. There are 13 residues in the CDR3. The CDR3 here is CAISTTGEYGYTF. CDR3 in DNA: TGTGCCATCAGCACGACAGGGGAATATGGCTACACCTTC.

This clonotype was recorded at least ten times. The chain couples TRBV20-1 to TRBJ2-1; 10 bases align to TRBD1. V trimming: 6 bases; J trimming: 16 bases; junction bases outside the gene matches: 9. The CDR3 extends over 11 amino acids. The V gene's germline CDR1 is DFQATT and CDR2 SNEGSKA (reference sequence). In DNA form, the CDR3 reads TGCAGTGCCCCCCCCGGGACAGGGGTATTCTTC. Protein: CSAPPGTGVFF.

This clonotype was picked up many times. The chain joins TRBV20-1 to TRBJ2-7; possibly TRBD1 for D (6 bases). The CDR3 length is 14 residues. Trimming removed 0 bases from V and 4 bases from J, with 13 bases in between. Germline values: CDR1 DFQATT, CDR2 SNEGSKA (reference sequence). CDR3 region: CSARDPRGSYEQYF. CDR3 bases: TGCAGTGCTAGAGATCCCAGGGGCTCTTACGAGCAGTACTTC.

V usage is TRBV9 and J usage is TRBJ2-1; the D gene is possibly TRBD2 (6 bases). From germline, CDR1 is SGDLS and CDR2 YYNGEE. The CDR3 has 12 amino acids. Trimming pared 1 base from V and 9 bases from J, leaving 8 bases between. The DNA for the CDR3 is TGTGCCAGCAGCGTATCTAGCGCTGAGCAGTTCTTC. Its protein is CASSVSSAEQFF.

In this sample, this clonotype turned up a few times. The chain recombines TRBV5-1 with TRBJ2-5; D unresolved. The ends were cut back, 3 bases at V and 1 base at J, with 10 bases in the middle. The germline V gene encodes CDR1 SGHRS and CDR2 YFSETQ. This CDR3 is built from 14 residues. CDR3 loop: CASSWRAAQETQYF. For the CDR3, the DNA is TGCGCCAGCAGCTGGAGAGCAGCCCAAGAGACCCAGTACTTC. The complete variable domain, with remaining parts taken from reference TRBV5-1 and TRBJ2-5, reads KAGVTQTPRYLIKTRGQQVTLSCSPISGHRSVSWYQQTPGQGLQFLFEYFSETQRNKGNFPGRFSGRQFSNSRSEMNVSTLELGDSALYLCASSWRAAQETQYFGPGTRLLVL.

The V call is TRBV5-1, the J call TRBJ2-7, with D possibly matching TRBD1 (6 bases). V was shortened by 0 bases and J by 6 bases, with 13 bases between the two germline ends. This CDR3 is 14 amino acids long. Per the germline V gene, CDR1 is SGHRS and CDR2 is YFSETQ. The CDR3 reads CASSLEQGRVEQYF. The CDR3, as DNA: TGCGCCAGCAGCTTGGAACAGGGCAGGGTCGAGCAGTACTTC. The complete variable domain, with remaining parts taken from reference TRBV5-1 and TRBJ2-7, reads KAGVTQTPRYLIKTRGQQVTLSCSPISGHRSVSWYQQTPGQGLQFLFEYFSETQRNKGNFPGRFSGRQFSNSRSEMNVSTLELGDSALYLCASSLEQGRVEQYFGPGTRLTVT.

This chain uses TRBV24-1 with TRBJ2-1; possibly TRBD1 for D (6 bases). Trimming pared 4 bases from V and 6 bases from J, leaving 9 bases between. Germline V gives CDR1 KGHDR, CDR2 SFDVKD. This CDR3 comprises 13 residues. CDR3 in amino acids: CATSEYRVNEQFF. The DNA for the CDR3 is TGTGCCACCAGTGAGTACAGGGTCAATGAGCAGTTCTTC.

This clonotype was observed at least ten times. The CDR3, as DNA: TGTGCCAGCAGCCAAGATTCCCCAGCGGACACCGGGGAGCTGTTTTTT. As protein: CASSQDSPADTGELFF. The chain recombines TRBV4-2 with TRBJ2-2; D is perhaps TRBD2 (5 bases). The germline V gene has CDR1 LGHNA and CDR2 YNFKEQ. The CDR3 spans 16 residues. V lost 0 bases and J 3 bases, leaving 11 bases between the germline ends.

This clonotype has a handful of counts. The chain couples TRBV7-2 to TRBJ1-5, with D hard to call. Looked up from germline, CDR1 is SGHTA and CDR2 is FQGNSA. V lost 3 bases to trimming and J lost 6 bases, with 12 bases between them. The CDR3 is 14 residues long. The CDR3 spells CASSLGFGSQPQHF. The CDR3 DNA sequence: TGTGCCAGCAGCTTGGGTTTTGGGAGTCAGCCCCAGCATTTT.

This clonotype was counted ten times or more. This sequence joins TRBV5-1 and TRBJ1-2; D is unclear. From germline, CDR1 is SGHRS and CDR2 YFSETQ. The CDR3 runs 14 residues. V was cut by 0 bases and J by 4 bases, with 10 bases left in between. The chain's CDR3 is CASSLGQNTYGYTF. CDR3 nucleotide sequence: TGCGCCAGCAGCTTGGGACAAAACACCTATGGCTACACCTTC.

This clonotype was counted a few times. V and J are TRBV18 and TRBJ2-5; D not certain. V dropped 6 bases and J dropped 4 bases, with 12 bases sitting between them. Germline CDR1 and CDR2: KGHSH and LQKENI. CDR3 length: 13 amino acids. CDR3 residues: CASSRLVSETQYF. DNA of the CDR3: TGTGCCAGCTCCCGCCTCGTCTCAGAGACCCAGTACTTC.

This clonotype came up many times. The junction does not match germline at one end; this may be a read error. J is TRBJ2-1 and V is TRBV7-7; D gene unclear. CDR3 length: 13 residues. Germline lookup yields CDR1 SSHAT and CDR2 FNYEAQ (reference sequence). CDR3 nucleotides: TGTGCTAGCAGCTTAACGTGGGGCAATGAGCAGTTCTTC. Its translation is CASSLTWGNEQFF.

J is TRBJ2-1 and V is TRBV15; D might be TRBD2 (6 bases). Between the trimmed V and J ends, which lost 0 bases and 2 bases, there was a span of 11 bases. This CDR3 comprises 16 residues. Germline V lookup: CDR1 LNHNV, CDR2 YYDKDF (reference sequence). The CDR3 loop reads CATSREGWGAYNEQFF. CDR3 nucleotides: TGTGCCACCAGCAGAGAGGGTTGGGGGGCCTACAATGAGCAGTTCTTC.

This clonotype was seen once. V is TRBV18 and J is TRBJ2-3; a possible D gene is TRBD2 (5 bases). From germline, CDR1 is KGHSH and CDR2 LQKENI. Deletions cut 3 bases from V and 4 bases from J, with 20 bases between. The CDR3 runs 17 residues. CDR3 region: CASSPLVAASGADTQYF. For the CDR3, the DNA is TGTGCCAGCTCACCCCTCGTGGCGGCCTCCGGGGCAGATACGCAGTATTTT.

Written as DNA, the CDR3 is TGCAGTGCGGTAGGACAGCAGAACACTGAAGCTTTCTTT. Translating gives CSAVGQQNTEAFF. J is TRBJ1-1 and V is TRBV20-1; D may be TRBD1 (6 bases). The germline V and J ends were trimmed by 6 bases and 1 base, with 12 bases remaining between them. Germline assignment: CDR1 DFQATT and CDR2 SNEGSKA (reference sequence). The CDR3 length is 13 residues.

This clonotype was picked up a small number of times. The chain recombines TRBV5-1 with TRBJ1-1; no clear D. Trimming removed 2 bases at V and 1 base at J, with 9 bases between. Germline V gene sequence: CDR1 SGHRS, CDR2 YFSETQ. This CDR3 has 14 residues. CDR3 amino acids: CASSLFWANTEAFF. The CDR3 nucleotides read TGCGCCAGCAGCTTATTTTGGGCGAACACTGAAGCTTTCTTT.

This clonotype was detected a few times. The CDR3 protein is CSARALAVSYNEQFF. The CDR3 coding sequence is TGCAGTGCTAGAGCCCTAGCGGTCTCCTACAATGAGCAGTTCTTC. The rearrangement joins TRBV20-1 to TRBJ2-1, with 7 bases that match TRBD2. CDR3 size: 15 residues. V was clipped by 1 base and J by 0 bases; unmatched bases: 3. Per germline, CDR1 DFQATT and CDR2 SNEGSKA (reference sequence).